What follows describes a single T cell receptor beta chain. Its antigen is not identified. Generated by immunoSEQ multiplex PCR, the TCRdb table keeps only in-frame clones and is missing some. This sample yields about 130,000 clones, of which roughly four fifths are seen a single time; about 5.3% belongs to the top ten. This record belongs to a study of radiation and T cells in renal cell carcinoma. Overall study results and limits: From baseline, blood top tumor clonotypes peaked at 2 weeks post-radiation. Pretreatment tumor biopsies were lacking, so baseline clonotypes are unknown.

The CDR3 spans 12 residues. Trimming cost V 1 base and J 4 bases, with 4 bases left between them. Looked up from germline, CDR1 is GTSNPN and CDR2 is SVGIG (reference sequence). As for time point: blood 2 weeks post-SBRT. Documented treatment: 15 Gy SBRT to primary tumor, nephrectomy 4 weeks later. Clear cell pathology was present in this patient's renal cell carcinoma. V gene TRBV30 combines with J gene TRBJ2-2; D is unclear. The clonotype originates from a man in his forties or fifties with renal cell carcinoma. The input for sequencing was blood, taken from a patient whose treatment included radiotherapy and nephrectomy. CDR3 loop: CAWSGSTGELFF. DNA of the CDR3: TGTGCCTGGAGTGGTAGCACCGGGGAGCTGTTTTTT. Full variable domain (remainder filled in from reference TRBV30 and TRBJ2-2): SQTIHQWPATLVQPVGSPLSLECTVEGTSNPNLYWYRQAAGRGLQLLFYSVGIGQISSEVPQNLSASRPQDRQFILSSKKLLLSDSGFYLCAWSGSTGELFFGEGSRLTVL.